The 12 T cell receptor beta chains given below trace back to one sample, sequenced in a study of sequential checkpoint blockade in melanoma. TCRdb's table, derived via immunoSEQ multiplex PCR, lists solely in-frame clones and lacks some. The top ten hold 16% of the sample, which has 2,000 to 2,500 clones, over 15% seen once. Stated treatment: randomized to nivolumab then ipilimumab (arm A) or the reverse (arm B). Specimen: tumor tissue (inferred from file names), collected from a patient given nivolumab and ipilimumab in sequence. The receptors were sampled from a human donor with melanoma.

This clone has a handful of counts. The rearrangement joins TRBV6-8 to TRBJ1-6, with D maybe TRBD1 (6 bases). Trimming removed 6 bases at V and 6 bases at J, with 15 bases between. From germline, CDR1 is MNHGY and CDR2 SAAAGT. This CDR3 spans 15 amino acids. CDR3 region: CASSQGTFSNSPLHF. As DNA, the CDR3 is TGTGCCAGCAGCCAGGGGACGTTTTCTAATTCACCCCTCCACTTT.

The CDR3 loop reads CASSAKRTSGRRSYNEQFF. DNA of the CDR3: TGTGCCAGTAGTGCGAAACGGACTAGCGGGAGACGCTCCTACAATGAGCAGTTCTTC. The chain combines TRBV19 with TRBJ2-1; 13 bases map to TRBD2. Germline values: CDR1 LNHDA, CDR2 SQIVND (reference sequence). This CDR3 comprises 19 residues. After removal of 5 bases from V and 0 bases from J, the junction contained 10 bases not matched to a gene.

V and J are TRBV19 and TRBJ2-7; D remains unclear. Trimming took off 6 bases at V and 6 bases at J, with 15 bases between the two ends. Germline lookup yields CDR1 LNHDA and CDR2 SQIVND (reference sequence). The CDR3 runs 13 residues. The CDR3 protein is CASSPPRALEQYF. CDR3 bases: TGTGCCAGTAGCCCCCCGAGAGCCCTCGAGCAGTACTTC.

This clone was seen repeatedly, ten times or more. CDR3 loop: CASSWGGGSSYEQYF. In DNA form, the CDR3 reads TGTGCCAGCAGCTGGGGAGGGGGGAGCTCCTACGAGCAGTACTTC. This chain joins TRBV11-3 and TRBJ2-7, with D maybe TRBD2 (7 bases). The V end lost 4 bases, the J end lost 0 bases, and 13 bases lay between the germline ends. The CDR3 loop spans 15 amino acids. Germline lookup yields CDR1 SGHNT and CDR2 YENEEA. Full variable domain (rest looked up from reference TRBV11-3 and TRBJ2-7): EAGVVQSPRYKIIEKKQPVAFWCNPISGHNTLYWYLQNLGQGPELLIRYENEEAVDDSQLPKDRFSAERLKGVDSTLKIQPAELGDSAVYLCASSWGGGSSYEQYFGPGTRLTVT.

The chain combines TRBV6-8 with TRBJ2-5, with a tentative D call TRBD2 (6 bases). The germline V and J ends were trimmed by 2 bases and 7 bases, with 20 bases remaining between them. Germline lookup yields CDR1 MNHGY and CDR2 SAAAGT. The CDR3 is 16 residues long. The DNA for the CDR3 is TGTGCCAGCAGTTACCCCGGGACTGTATCCAGCGGGACCCAGTACTTC. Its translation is CASSYPGTVSSGTQYF.

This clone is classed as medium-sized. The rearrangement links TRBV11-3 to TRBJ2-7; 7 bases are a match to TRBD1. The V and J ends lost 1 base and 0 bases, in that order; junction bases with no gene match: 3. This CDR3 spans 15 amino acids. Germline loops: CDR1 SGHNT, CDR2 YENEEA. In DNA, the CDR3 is TGTGCCAGCAGCTTAGGGACAGGTGCCTCCTACGAGCAGTACTTC. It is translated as CASSLGTGASYEQYF.

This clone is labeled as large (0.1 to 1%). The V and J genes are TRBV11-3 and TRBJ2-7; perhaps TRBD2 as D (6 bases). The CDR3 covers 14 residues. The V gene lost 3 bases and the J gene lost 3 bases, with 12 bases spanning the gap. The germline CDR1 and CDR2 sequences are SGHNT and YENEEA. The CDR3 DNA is TGTGCCAGCAGCTTGGGTGACGGGGGCTACGAGCAGTACTTC. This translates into CASSLGDGGYEQYF.

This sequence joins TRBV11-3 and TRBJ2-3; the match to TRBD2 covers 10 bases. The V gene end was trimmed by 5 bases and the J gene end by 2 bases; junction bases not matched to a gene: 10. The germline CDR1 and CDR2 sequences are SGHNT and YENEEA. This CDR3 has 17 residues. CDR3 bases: TGTGCCAGCAGCCTATTTAGGACTAGCGGTACCACAGATACGCAGTATTTT. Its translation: CASSLFRTSGTTDTQYF.

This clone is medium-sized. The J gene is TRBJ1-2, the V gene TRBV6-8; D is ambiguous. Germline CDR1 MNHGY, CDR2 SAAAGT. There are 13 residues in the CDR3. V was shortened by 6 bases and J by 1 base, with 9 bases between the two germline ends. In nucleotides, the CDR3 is TGTGCCAGCAGCACCGGGAGTAACTATGGCTACACCTTC. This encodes CASSTGSNYGYTF.

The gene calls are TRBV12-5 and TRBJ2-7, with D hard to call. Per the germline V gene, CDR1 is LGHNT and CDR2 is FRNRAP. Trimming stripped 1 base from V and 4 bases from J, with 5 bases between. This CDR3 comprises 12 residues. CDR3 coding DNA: TGTGCTAGTGGTTTGGATGGTTACGAGCAGTACTTC. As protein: CASGLDGYEQYF.

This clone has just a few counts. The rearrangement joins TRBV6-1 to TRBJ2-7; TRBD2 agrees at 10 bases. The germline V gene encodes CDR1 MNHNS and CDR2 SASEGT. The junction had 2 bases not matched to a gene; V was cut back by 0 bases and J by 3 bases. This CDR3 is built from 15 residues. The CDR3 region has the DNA TGTGCCAGCAGTGAAGCTCCTAGCGGGAGCTACGAGCAGTACTTC. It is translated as CASSEAPSGSYEQYF.

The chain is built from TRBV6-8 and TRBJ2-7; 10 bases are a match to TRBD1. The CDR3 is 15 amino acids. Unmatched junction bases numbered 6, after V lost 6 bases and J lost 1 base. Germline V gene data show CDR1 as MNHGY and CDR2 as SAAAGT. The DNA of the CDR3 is TGTGCCAGCAGGACTGGACAGGGGGTGTCCTACGAGCAGTACTTC. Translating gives CASRTGQGVSYEQYF.